Listed below are T cell receptor beta chains from one sample, sequenced in a study of shared clonotypes between healthy human individuals. Some clones are missing from TCRdb's copy, which holds only in-frame ones; the method was immunoSEQ multiplex PCR. The sample lists hundreds of thousands of clones, over 65% occurring once. The sequenced material came from memory CD4+ T cells sorted from blood. These receptors were collected from a woman in her 30s in good health. Each CDR3 is given with its conserved first and last residue. The D gene is left open where the match is weak. A row's size may be missing; if present it is once, few, many or a size class.

TRBV7-9,-,-,13,TRBJ1-1,TGTGCCAGCAGCCGAAACAGGGCAGGTGAAGCTTTCTTT,CASSRNRAGEAFF
TRBV10-3,-,TRBD1,14,TRBJ1-2,TGTGCCATCAGAGGGACAGGGTCTTCTGATGGCTACACCTTC,CAIRGTGSSDGYTF
TRBV9,-,-,16,TRBJ2-3,TGTGCCAGCAGCGCGAGAGCCGGATATAGCACAGATACGCAGTATTTT,CASSARAGYSTDTQYF
TRBV7-2,-,TRBD1,17,TRBJ1-1,TGTGCCAGCAGCGCTACAGGGGGCTTGGTCGGACACACTGAAGCTTTCTTT,CASSATGGLVGHTEAFF
TRBV5-1,-,-,14,TRBJ1-5,TGCGCCAGCAGGTCGGATCCGGGCAATCAGCCCCAGCATTTT,CASRSDPGNQPQHF
TRBV18,-,-,15,TRBJ1-2,TGTGCCAGCTCACCACCATCCGGGGTCGACTATGGCTACACCTTC,CASSPPSGVDYGYTF
TRBV7-9,-,TRBD1,15,TRBJ1-4,TGTGCCAGCAGCTTAGGGGACAGGGACAATGAAAAACTGTTTTTT,CASSLGDRDNEKLFF
TRBV29-1,-,-,14,TRBJ2-7,TGCAGCGTCCGGCTATTAGGGCAGAACTACGAGCAGTACTTC,CSVRLLGQNYEQYF
TRBV20-1,-,-,9,TRBJ2-7,TGCAGTGCTAGCTACGAGCAGTACTTC,CSASYEQYF
TRBV7-9,-,TRBD1,12,TRBJ2-1,TGTGCCAGCAGCGTATCAGGGGGTCCTCAGTTCTTC,CASSVSGGPQFF
TRBV5-8,-,TRBD1,14,TRBJ2-7,TGTGCCAGCAGTTTTAGGACAGGAGGATACGAGCAGTACTTC,CASSFRTGGYEQYF
TRBV30,-,-,14,TRBJ2-7,TGTGCCTGGAGTGTACCGGGATTTCCCTACGAGCAGTACTTC,CAWSVPGFPYEQYF
TRBV6-5,-,-,14,TRBJ1-6,TGTGCCAGCAGTCTCGAAGGGCTGGATTCACCCCTCCACTTT,CASSLEGLDSPLHF
TRBV7-9,few,TRBD2,19,TRBJ2-3,TGTGCCAGCAGCTTATGGGGGAGTGGGAGGGCCCTCGACACAGATACGCAGTATTTT,CASSLWGSGRALDTDTQYF
TRBV7-8,-,TRBD2,16,TRBJ2-3,TGTGCCAGCAGCTTACGTCCGGGAGGGCCCGCAGATACGCAGTATTTT,CASSLRPGGPADTQYF
TRBV5-1,-,TRBD2,19,TRBJ2-7,TGCGCCAGCAGCACCCAACCTAGACTAGCGGGAGGGATTTCCTACGAGCAGTACTTC,CASSTQPRLAGGISYEQYF
TRBV14,few,TRBD1,14,TRBJ1-2,TGTGCCAGCAGTCGGGACAGGACTAACTATGGCTACACCTTC,CASSRDRTNYGYTF
TRBV18,once,-,16,TRBJ2-2,TGTGCCAGCTCACCAGGGGCGAGGCTAGAGGCCGGGGAGCTGTTTTTT,CASSPGARLEAGELFF
TRBV19,-,-,14,TRBJ2-7,TGTGCCAGTAGTATATCGGGTATCCCCTACGAGCAGTACTTC,CASSISGIPYEQYF
TRBV20-1,-,-,11,TRBJ2-1,TGCAGTGCTAGAGTGGTAGATGAGCAGTTCTTC,CSARVVDEQFF
TRBV28,once,TRBD2,16,TRBJ2-1,TGTGCCAGCAGTTCTCCCGTAGCGGGAGGTGGGGATGAGCAGTTCTTC,CASSSPVAGGGDEQFF
TRBV28,-,-,18,TRBJ2-2,TGTGCCAGCAGTTTTTTCTCTGGGAGAGCAAGAAACACCGGGGAGCTGTTTTTT,CASSFFSGRARNTGELFF
TRBV19,-,TRBD2,16,TRBJ2-7,TGTGCCAGTAGCCATGGGGCTAGCGGGAGCCCCTACGAGCAGTACTTC,CASSHGASGSPYEQYF
TRBV5-6,-,TRBD2,15,TRBJ2-1,TGTGCCAGCAGCTGGACTAGCGGGAGTAGGAATGAGCAGTTCTTC,CASSWTSGSRNEQFF
TRBV28,-,TRBD1,18,TRBJ1-5,TGTGCCAGCAGTTACAGACAGGGGTGGGAATATAGCAATCAGCCCCAGCATTTT,CASSYRQGWEYSNQPQHF
TRBV12-5,few,TRBD2,17,TRBJ2-1,TGTGCTAGTGGAACAGGGACTAGCGGGAGAGAAGGGAGTGAGCAGTTCTTC,CASGTGTSGREGSEQFF
TRBV18,few,-,13,TRBJ1-1,TGTGCCAGCTCACCGAATCGGGACACTGAAGCTTTCTTT,CASSPNRDTEAFF
TRBV19,-,TRBD2,14,TRBJ2-3,TGTGCCAGTAGTCCTAGCGGGAGTATGAATACGCAGTATTTT,CASSPSGSMNTQYF
TRBV28,-,TRBD1,18,TRBJ1-4,TGTGCCAGCCCCCCGTCGGGGACAGGGAGGTCGTTTGAAGAAAAACTGTTTTTT,CASPPSGTGRSFEEKLFF
TRBV5-8,few,-,14,TRBJ1-1,TGTGCCAGCAGCCGTACGTCTGTGAGCACTGAAGCTTTCTTT,CASSRTSVSTEAFF
TRBV14,-,-,14,TRBJ2-5,TGTGCCAGCAGCCAAGCAAGGGGCCGGGAGACCCAGTACTTC,CASSQARGRETQYF
TRBV2,-,-,17,TRBJ1-3,TGTGCCAGCAGCGCGGGCCCCTACGTAGGCTCTGGAAACACCATATATTTT,CASSAGPYVGSGNTIYF
TRBV5-5,-,-,17,TRBJ1-4,TGTGCCAGCAGCTTAGGCCTTCTCCCAGGATATAATGAAAAACTGTTTTTT,CASSLGLLPGYNEKLFF
TRBV5-1,-,TRBD2,14,TRBJ2-4,TGCGCCAGCAGCTTGGAATCGCTAGCGGGAGGGCCTTACTTC,CASSLESLAGGPYF
TRBV1,-,-,13,TRBJ2-1,TGCACCAGTAGACTAGCGGGTTCCAATGAGCAGTTCTTC,CTSRLAGSNEQFF
TRBV30,-,-,11,TRBJ1-2,TGTGCCTGGAATTCCGGCAATGGCTACACCTTC,CAWNSGNGYTF
TRBV18,-,TRBD2,16,TRBJ2-1,TGTGCCAGCTCATCTTCACTAGCGGGAGTAAGTAATGAGCAGTTCTTC,CASSSSLAGVSNEQFF